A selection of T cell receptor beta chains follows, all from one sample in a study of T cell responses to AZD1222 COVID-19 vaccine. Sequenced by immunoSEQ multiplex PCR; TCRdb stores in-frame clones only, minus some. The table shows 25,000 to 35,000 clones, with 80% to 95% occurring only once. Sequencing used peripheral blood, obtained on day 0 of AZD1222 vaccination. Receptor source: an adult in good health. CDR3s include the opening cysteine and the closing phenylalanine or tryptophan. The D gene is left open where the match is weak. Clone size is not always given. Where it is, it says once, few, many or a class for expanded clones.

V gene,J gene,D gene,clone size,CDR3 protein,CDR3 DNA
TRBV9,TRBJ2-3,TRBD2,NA,CASSVVPGTSSADTQYF,TGTGCCAGCAGCGTAGTCCCTGGGACTAGCTCGGCAGATACGCAGTATTTT
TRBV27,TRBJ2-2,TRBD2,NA,CASSLLAGATGELFF,TGTGCCAGCAGTTTACTAGCGGGGGCCACCGGGGAGCTGTTTTTT
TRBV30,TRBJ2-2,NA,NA,CAWDSSNTGELFF,TGTGCCTGGGACAGTTCGAACACCGGGGAGCTGTTTTTT
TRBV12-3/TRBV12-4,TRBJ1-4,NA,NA,CASRRGEGEKLFF,TGTGCCAGCAGGAGAGGTGAGGGTGAAAAACTGTTTTTT
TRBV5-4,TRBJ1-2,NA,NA,CASSWDENYGYTF,TGTGCCAGCAGCTGGGACGAAAACTATGGCTACACCTTC
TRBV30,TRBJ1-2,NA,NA,CAWRDGSNYGYTF,TGTGCCTGGCGGGACGGCTCTAACTATGGCTACACCTTC
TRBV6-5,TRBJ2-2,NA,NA,CASSYSPGELFF,TGTGCCAGCAGTTACAGTCCCGGGGAGCTGTTTTTT
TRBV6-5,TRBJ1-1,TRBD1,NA,CASSTKTGGDTEAFF,TGTGCCAGCAGTACCAAGACAGGGGGAGACACTGAAGCTTTCTTT
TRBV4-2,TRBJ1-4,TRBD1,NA,CASSQSQGGANEKLFF,TGTGCCAGCAGCCAATCCCAGGGGGGGGCTAATGAAAAACTGTTTTTT
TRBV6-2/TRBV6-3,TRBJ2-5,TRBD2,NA,CASSYTLAGSPRETQYF,TGTGCCAGCAGTTACACACTAGCGGGGAGCCCTCGGGAGACCCAGTACTTC
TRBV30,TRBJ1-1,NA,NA,CAWSAGGAGEAFF,TGTGCCTGGAGTGCCGGGGGGGCTGGGGAAGCTTTCTTT
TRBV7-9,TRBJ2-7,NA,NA,CASSLSPGVHEQYF,TGTGCCAGCAGCTTGTCCCCGGGGGTCCACGAGCAGTACTTC
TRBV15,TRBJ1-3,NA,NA,CATSRDIGGRNTIYF,TGTGCCACCAGCAGAGATATTGGGGGCAGAAACACCATATATTTT
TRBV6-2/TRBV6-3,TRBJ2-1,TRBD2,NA,CASSYRLAGGTEQFF,TGTGCCAGCAGTTACCGGCTAGCGGGGGGGACTGAGCAGTTCTTC
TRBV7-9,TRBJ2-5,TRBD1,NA,CASSFRQGARETQYF,TGTGCCAGCAGCTTCCGACAGGGGGCGCGAGAGACCCAGTACTTC
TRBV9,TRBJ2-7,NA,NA,CASNHGDNLYEQYF,TGTGCCAGCAATCACGGGGATAACCTCTACGAGCAGTACTTC
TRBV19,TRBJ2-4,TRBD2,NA,CASSIGLAGGYSNIQYF,TGTGCCAGTAGTATCGGGCTAGCGGGGGGGTATAGTAACATTCAGTACTTC
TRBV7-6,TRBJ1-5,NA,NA,CASSPGERQPQHF,TGTGCCAGCAGCCCGGGCGAAAGGCAGCCCCAGCATTTT
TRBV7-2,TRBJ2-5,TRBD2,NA,CASSQRMGGSFGETQYF,TGTGCCAGCAGTCAAAGAATGGGGGGGAGCTTCGGAGAGACCCAGTACTTC
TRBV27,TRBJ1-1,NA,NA,CASIKNTEAFF,TGTGCCAGCATAAAGAACACTGAAGCTTTCTTT
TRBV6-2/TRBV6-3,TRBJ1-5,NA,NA,CASSYSLNQPQHF,TGTGCCAGCAGTTACTCCCTCAATCAGCCCCAGCATTTT
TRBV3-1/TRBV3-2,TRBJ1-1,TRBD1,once,CASSNRGPNTEAFF,TGTGCCAGCAGTAACAGGGGTCCCAACACTGAAGCTTTCTTT
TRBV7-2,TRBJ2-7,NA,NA,CASSPEGGVSYEQYF,TGTGCCAGCAGCCCAGAGGGGGGGGTCTCCTACGAGCAGTACTTC
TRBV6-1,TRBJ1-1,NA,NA,CASSDMGWRRWNMNTEAFF,TGTGCCAGCAGTGACATGGGATGGAGGCGTTGGAACATGAACACTGAAGCTTTCTTT
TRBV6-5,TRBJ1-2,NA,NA,CASSPWTDYGYTF,TGTGCCAGCAGCCCCTGGACCGACTATGGCTACACCTTC
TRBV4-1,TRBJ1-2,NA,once,CASSQNKGTGNYGYTF,TGCGCCAGCAGCCAAAACAAAGGAACAGGCAACTATGGCTACACCTTC
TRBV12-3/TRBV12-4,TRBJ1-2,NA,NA,CATLSPGRRGYTF,TGTGCCACCCTATCGCCAGGTCGGCGCGGCTACACCTTC
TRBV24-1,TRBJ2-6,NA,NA,CATSASRGSGANVLTF,TGTGCCACCAGTGCTAGTAGGGGCTCTGGGGCCAACGTCCTGACTTTC
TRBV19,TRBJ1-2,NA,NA,CASRPPGGTRGYTF,TGTGCCAGTAGGCCCCCCGGCGGGACTCGTGGCTACACCTTC
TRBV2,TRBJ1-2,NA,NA,CASRQMAGSITNYGYTF,TGTGCCAGCAGGCAGATGGCAGGGTCAATAACTAACTATGGCTACACCTTC
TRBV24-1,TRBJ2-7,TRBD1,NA,CVTTGDYEQYF,TGCGTAACTACAGGGGACTACGAGCAGTACTTC
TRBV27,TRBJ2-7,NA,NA,CASSLSGGAGYEQYF,TGTGCCAGCAGTTTATCAGGGGGCGCGGGATACGAGCAGTACTTC
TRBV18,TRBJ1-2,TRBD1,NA,CASSPVTGGNYGYTF,TGTGCCAGCTCACCAGTCACAGGGGGTAACTATGGCTACACCTTC
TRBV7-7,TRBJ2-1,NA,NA,CASSLAGILSYNEQFF,TGTGCCAGCAGCTTGGCGGGTATACTCTCCTACAATGAGCAGTTCTTC
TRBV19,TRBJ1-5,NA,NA,CASSRGTGNSNQPQHF,TGTGCCAGTAGTAGAGGGACGGGGAATAGCAATCAGCCCCAGCATTTT
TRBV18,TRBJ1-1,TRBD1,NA,CASSPRVGEQGYNNTEAFF,TGTGCCAGCTCACCACGAGTAGGTGAACAGGGGTATAATAACACTGAAGCTTTCTTT
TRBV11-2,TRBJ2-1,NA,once,CASSLPVGEQFF,TGTGCCAGCAGCTTACCCGTTGGTGAGCAGTTCTTC
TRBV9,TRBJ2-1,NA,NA,CASSVGRGPTYNEQFF,TGTGCCAGCAGCGTAGGCCGGGGCCCAACTTACAATGAGCAGTTCTTC
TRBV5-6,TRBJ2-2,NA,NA,CASSTSGQFNTGELFF,TGTGCCAGCAGCACGTCCGGACAGTTTAACACCGGGGAGCTGTTTTTT
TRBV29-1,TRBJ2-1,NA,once,CSVEDQGTRGEQFF,TGCAGCGTTGAAGATCAGGGCACAAGAGGTGAGCAGTTCTTC
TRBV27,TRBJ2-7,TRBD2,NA,CARGRGGIYEQYF,TGTGCCCGCGGGCGGGGGGGGATCTACGAGCAGTACTTC
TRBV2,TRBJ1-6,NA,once,CASTGELRGNSPLHF,TGTGCCAGCACGGGGGAGCTTCGTGGTAATTCACCCCTCCACTTT
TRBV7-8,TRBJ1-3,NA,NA,CATRHGSGNTIYF,TGTGCCACTCGACACGGATCTGGAAACACCATATATTTT
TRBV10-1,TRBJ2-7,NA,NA,CASSSDIYYEQYF,TGCGCCAGCAGTTCGGACATTTACTACGAGCAGTACTTC
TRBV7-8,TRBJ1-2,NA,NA,CASSAPPGGSYGYTF,TGTGCCAGCAGCGCCCCGCCGGGGGGCAGCTATGGCTACACCTTC
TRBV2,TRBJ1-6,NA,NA,CASSHNESPLHF,TGTGCCAGCAGCCACAATGAGTCACCCCTCCACTTT
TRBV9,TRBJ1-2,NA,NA,CASSGASARRNNYGYTF,TGTGCCAGCAGCGGAGCTTCCGCCAGGCGCAATAACTATGGCTACACCTTC